A selection of T cell receptor beta chains follows, all from one sample in a study of control samples from healthy donors and cancer patients. Method: immunoSEQ multiplex PCR; TCRdb's copy keeps in-frame clones and lacks some. The sample contains around 6,100 clones, roughly 72% of which appear only once. Sequenced input: formalin-fixed, paraffin-embedded tissue. Source of these receptors: a male donor with melanoma. Both conserved end residues are part of each CDR3. D genes are given only for firm matches.

>TRBD1|TRBV5-1
CASRSGRQGRDTQYF
>TRBD2|TRBV7-2
CASSSDPRLAGYTGELFF
>TRBD1|TRBV27
CASSKGAGTGGYEQYF
>-|TRBV28
CASSPPAYEQFF
>-|TRBV27
CASSSLGTQYF
>TRBD1|TRBV5-6
CASSWTGETQYF
>-|TRBV7-6
CASSLLENQPQHF
>-|TRBV29-1
CSVYRNTGARLQGEAFF
>TRBD1|TRBV28
CASTKDREGYTF
>TRBD2|TRBV5-4
CASSRSSGFAQETQYF
>-|TRBV18
CASSPRRTEAFF
>-|TRBV21-1
CASSKVQDSGTNVLTF
>TRBD1|TRBV5-1
CASSDPGQGNIQYF
>TRBD2|TRBV11-3
CASLHLGLAGDTHQYEQYF
>-|TRBV6-5
CASSTLEGANYGYTF
>-|TRBV19
CASSIDHRGYTPGGETQYF
>-|TRBV2
CASKGEYQPQHF
>-|TRBV10-3
CACGEGNYGYTF